This entry features one T cell receptor (beta chain) sequence. The data were obtained in a study of cytomegalovirus exposure and HLA in healthy donors. J was trimmed by 5 bases and V by 4 bases; bases with no gene match: 11. The CDR3 length is 17 residues. CDR1 and CDR2 (germline): LGHNA, YNFKEQ. Primers included in the PCR were 60 Vbeta and 13 Jbeta primers. Profiled with immunoSEQ multiplex PCR; TCRdb holds only in-frame clones, not every one. The sample comprises approximately 67,000 clones, more than 80% of which are singletons, and 9.5% to 13% rests with the top ten. The V gene is TRBV4-2, the J gene TRBJ2-5, with 12 bases fitting TRBD2. Sequenced: PBMCs. The TCR originated in a woman aged 25 to 45 in good health and CMV-seropositive. This CDR3 is CASSRQTSGRGRETQYF. CDR3 DNA sequence: TGTGCCAGCAGCCGACAGACTAGCGGGAGAGGTCGCGAGACCCAGTACTTC.